This TCR beta chain was documented in a study of cytomegalovirus exposure and HLA in healthy donors. Study observations and caveats: The CMV antigen specificity of a few CMV-associated chains was confirmed through in vitro analysis.

The length of the CDR3 is 17 residues. Germline V lookup: CDR1 LGHNA, CDR2 YSLEER. V dropped 4 bases and J dropped 0 bases, with 16 bases sitting between them. A word on this clone: Its antigen is not identified.

PCR involved 60 Vbeta and 13 Jbeta primers. Profiling relied on immunoSEQ multiplex PCR, and the TCRdb table lists in-frame clones only, not all of them. Seen here are some 110,000 clones, 74% observed once, and the top ten hold 4.8%. The chain joins TRBV4-3 to TRBJ1-3; a weak D match, TRBD1 (6 bases). This TCR was sampled from a man under 40 in good health and CMV-seropositive. Sequenced sample: PBMCs. CDR3 coding DNA: TGCGCCAGCAGCCCTCAAAGGGGGGGGAACTCTGGAAACACCATATATTTT. The encoded protein is CASSPQRGGNSGNTIYF.